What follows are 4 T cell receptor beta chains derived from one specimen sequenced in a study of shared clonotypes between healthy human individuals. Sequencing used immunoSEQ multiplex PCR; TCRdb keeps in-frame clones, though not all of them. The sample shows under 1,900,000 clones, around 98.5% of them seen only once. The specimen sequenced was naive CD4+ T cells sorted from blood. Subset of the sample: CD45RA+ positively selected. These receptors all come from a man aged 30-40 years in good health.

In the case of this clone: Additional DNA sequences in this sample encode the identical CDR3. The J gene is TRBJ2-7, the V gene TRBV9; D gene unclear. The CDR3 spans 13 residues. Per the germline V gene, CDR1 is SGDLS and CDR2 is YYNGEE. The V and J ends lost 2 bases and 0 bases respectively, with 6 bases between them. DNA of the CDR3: TGTGCCAGCAGCGTCGAATCCTCCTACGAGCAGTACTTC. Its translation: CASSVESSYEQYF.

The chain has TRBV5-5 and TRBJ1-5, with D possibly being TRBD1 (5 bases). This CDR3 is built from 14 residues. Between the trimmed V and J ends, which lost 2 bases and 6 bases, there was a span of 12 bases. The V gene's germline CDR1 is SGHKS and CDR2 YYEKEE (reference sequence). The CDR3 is CASSLGVWGQPQHF. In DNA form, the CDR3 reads TGTGCCAGCAGCTTAGGGGTCTGGGGTCAGCCCCAGCATTTT.

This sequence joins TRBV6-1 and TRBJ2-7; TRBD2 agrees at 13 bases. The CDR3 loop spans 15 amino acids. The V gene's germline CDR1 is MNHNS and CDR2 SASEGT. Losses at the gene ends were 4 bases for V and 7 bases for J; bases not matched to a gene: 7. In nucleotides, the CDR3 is TGTGCCAGCAGTGCCAGGACTAGCGGGAGCGGAGAGCAGTACTTC. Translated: CASSARTSGSGEQYF.

The DNA of the CDR3 is TGTGCCAGCAGTTCGCTGGACCGTCGGACCAGGAACAATGAGCAGTTCTTC. Translating it yields CASSSLDRRTRNNEQFF. The chain recombines TRBV5-6 with TRBJ2-1; D is unclear. Per the germline V gene, CDR1 is SGHDT and CDR2 is YYEEEE. The CDR3 sequence is 17 residues long. The V gene lost 5 bases and the J gene lost 5 bases, with 23 bases spanning the gap.